The 2 T cell receptor beta chains reported below all come from one sample, sequenced in a study of T cells in Graves' hyperthyroidism and ophthalmopathy (dated by TCRdb to the late 2010s). Library preparation was by multiplex PCR. The sample was run on an Illumina HiSeq 2000. The TCR beta CDR3 regions were amplified from RNA transcripts. The TCR CDR3 was subjected to a first round of RT-PCR using the HTBI primer set and the Qiagen OneStep RT-PCR kit. The public sequencing data were trimmed at Q25 with fastp and processed into clonotypes with MiXCR by TCRdb, which kept only in-frame beta chains. Entries that share a CDR3 protein sequence are merged under the most common genes and DNA. This sample lists over 650,000 distinct CDR3 sequences; about 45% were detected once. The ten most abundant clones make up less than 9% of the sample. Sequencing input: peripheral blood or thyroid tissue (not recorded which). These receptors originate from an adult man with Graves' disease, either hyperthyroidism or ophthalmopathy (not recorded which).

This clonotype was detected ten times or more. This chain joins TRBV9 and TRBJ1-1; D perhaps matches TRBD1 (6 bases). The length of the CDR3 is 14 residues. Germline loops: CDR1 SGDLS, CDR2 YYNGEE. V was pared by 5 bases and J by 3 bases, with 14 bases between. CDR3 sequence: CASSVQGRDTEAFF. CDR3 coding DNA: TGTGCCAGCAGTGTCCAGGGGAGGGACACTGAAGCTTTCTTT.

The chain combines TRBV12-3 or TRBV12-4 with TRBJ1-2; tentatively, D is TRBD1 (5 bases). This CDR3 is built from 16 residues. CDR3 DNA sequence: TGTGCTAGTGGTTTGGTACAGGCCCTTCTGATTTATGGCTACACCTTC. Protein: CASGLVQALLIYGYTF.